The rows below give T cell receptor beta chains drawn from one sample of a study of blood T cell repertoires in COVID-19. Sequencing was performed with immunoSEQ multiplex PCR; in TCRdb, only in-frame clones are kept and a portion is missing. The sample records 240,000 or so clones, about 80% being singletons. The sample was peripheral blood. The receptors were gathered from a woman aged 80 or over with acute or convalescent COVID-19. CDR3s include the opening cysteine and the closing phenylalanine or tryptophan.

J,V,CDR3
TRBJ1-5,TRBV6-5,CASSASGDSNQPQHF
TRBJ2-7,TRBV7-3,CASSFRGGYEQYF
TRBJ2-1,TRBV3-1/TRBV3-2,CASSPRGTSGTKQFF
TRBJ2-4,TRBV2,CASESALGGGNIQYF
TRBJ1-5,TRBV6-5,CASSRTENQPQHF
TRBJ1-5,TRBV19,CASSADRSNQPQHF
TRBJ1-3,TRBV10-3,CAITNGNTIYF
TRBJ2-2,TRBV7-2,CASSPRQGGGAGELFF
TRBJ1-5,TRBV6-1,CASSEARGRGTVYSNQPQHF
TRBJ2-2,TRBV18,CASSPVRSGTNTGELFF
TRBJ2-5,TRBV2,CASIAQGAGGETQYF
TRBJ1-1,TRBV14,CASSHWTGVPPEAFF
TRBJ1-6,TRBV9,CASSVGNPPLHF
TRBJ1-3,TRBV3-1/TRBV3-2,CASSPGTGNTIYF
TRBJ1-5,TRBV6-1,CASSDSRTGKWGQPQHF
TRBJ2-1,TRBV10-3,CAITQGRGGLDEQFF
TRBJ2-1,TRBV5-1,CASSLVGLDEVF
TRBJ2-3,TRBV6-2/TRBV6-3,CASSYWGVTQPTDTQYF
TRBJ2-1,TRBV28,CASRSAGTKGSEQFF
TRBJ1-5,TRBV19,CASSLTGNSNQPQHF
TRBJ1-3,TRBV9,CASSADPSDTSSGNTIYF
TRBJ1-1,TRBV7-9,CASSYPGRGEAFF
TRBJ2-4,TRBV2,CASSEAGSIQYF
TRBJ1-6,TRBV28,CASSGLHTPPYNSPLHF
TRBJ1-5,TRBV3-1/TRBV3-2,CASSQGSLGQAFVGPQHF
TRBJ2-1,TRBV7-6,CASSSDRGSYNEQFF
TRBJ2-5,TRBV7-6,CASSSGTGYLGTQYF
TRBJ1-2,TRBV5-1,CASSSSGGLNYGYTF
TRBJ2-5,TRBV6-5,CASTFSGSQETQYF
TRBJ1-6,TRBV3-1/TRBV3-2,CASSQASAGYYNSPLHF
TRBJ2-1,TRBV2,CASSEMAGGLNEQFF
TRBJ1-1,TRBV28,CASSFGQGAANTEAFF
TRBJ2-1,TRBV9,CASSQTGGYNEQFF